This T cell receptor beta chain was identified during a study of T cell responses to AZD1222 COVID-19 vaccine. Study information: Doses given second, at about 4 or about 12 weeks, were pooled.

About this clone: Its antigen is not identified.

Assay used: immunoSEQ multiplex PCR; TCRdb lists only in-frame clones, some missing. The table records approximately 110,000 clones, roughly 84% of them present only once. Findings and limits, study-wide: CD4 TCRs covered the whole spike, strongest at regions 160-218 and 743-854.

The V and J ends lost 2 bases and 5 bases, in that order; junction bases with no gene match: 12. The germline V gene has CDR1 SGDLS and CDR2 YYNGEE. This CDR3 contains 16 residues. V and J are TRBV9 and TRBJ2-5; 7 bases match TRBD1. The sequence was collected from an adult in good health. The sample here was peripheral blood, taken on day 0 of AZD1222 vaccination. The CDR3 nucleotides are TGTGCCAGCAGCGTTTACGGACAGGCTGGCGTGGAGACCCAGTACTTC. It codes for CASSVYGQAGVETQYF.